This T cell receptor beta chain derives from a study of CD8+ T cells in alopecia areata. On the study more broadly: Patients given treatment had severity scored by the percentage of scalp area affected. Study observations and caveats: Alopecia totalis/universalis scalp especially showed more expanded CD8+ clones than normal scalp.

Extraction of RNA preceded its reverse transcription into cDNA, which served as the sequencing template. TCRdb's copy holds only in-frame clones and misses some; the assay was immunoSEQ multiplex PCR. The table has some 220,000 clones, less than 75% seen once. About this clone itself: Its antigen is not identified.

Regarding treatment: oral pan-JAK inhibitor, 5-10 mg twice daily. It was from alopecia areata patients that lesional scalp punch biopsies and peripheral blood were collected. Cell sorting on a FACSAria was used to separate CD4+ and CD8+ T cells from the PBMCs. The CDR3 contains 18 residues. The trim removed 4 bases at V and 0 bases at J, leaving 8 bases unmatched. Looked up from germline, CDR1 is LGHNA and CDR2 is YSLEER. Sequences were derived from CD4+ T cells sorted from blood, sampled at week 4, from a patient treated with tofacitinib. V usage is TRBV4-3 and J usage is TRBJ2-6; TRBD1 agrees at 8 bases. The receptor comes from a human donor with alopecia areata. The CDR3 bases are TGCGCCAGCAGCCCCGGGACAGGCCAAAACTCTGGGGCCAACGTCCTGACTTTC. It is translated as CASSPGTGQNSGANVLTF.